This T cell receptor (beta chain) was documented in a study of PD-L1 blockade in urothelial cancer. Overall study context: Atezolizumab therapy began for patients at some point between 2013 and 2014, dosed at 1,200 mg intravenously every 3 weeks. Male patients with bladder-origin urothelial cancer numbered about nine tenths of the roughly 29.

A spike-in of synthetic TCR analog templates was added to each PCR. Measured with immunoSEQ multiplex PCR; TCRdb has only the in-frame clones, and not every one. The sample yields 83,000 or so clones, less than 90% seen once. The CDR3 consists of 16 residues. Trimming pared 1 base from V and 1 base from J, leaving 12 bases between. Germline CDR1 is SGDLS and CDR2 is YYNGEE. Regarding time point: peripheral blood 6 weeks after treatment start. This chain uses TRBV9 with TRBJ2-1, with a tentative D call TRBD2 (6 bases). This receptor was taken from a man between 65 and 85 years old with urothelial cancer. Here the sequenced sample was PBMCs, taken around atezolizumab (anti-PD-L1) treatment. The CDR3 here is CASSVLQAGSYNEQFF. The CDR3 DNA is TGTGCCAGCAGCGTATTACAGGCGGGGTCCTACAATGAGCAGTTCTTC.